The clone carrying this TCR beta chain was counted a few times. Antigen specificity is unknown. TCRdb re-analysed the reads in MiXCR, keeping a single row per CDR3 protein. The sample contains fewer than 550,000 distinct CDR3 sequences, approximately 15% of which appear only once. These data originate in a study of T cell repertoires in cytomegalovirus infection. As for the study in general: Based on public TCR beta signatures, there were indications of CMV infection and of a matching HLA type.

Trimming cost V 4 bases and J 4 bases, with 7 bases left between them. This CDR3 contains 12 residues. Germline loops: CDR1 MNHEY, CDR2 SMNVEV (reference sequence). Study-level findings and limits: Frequencies of public TCR beta families were cumulated, and this identified carriers of CMV plus the relevant HLA. HLA-C-restricted CMV-specific TCR beta clonotypes were dominant in the ex vivo response.

This TCR derives from a human donor in good health (CMV status not recorded). Some clones in this sample may be carry-over from other donors' samples. The chain combines TRBV27 with TRBJ1-1; D ambiguous. Sequences were obtained from CD8+ T cells from PBMCs. For the CDR3, the DNA is TGTGCCAGCAGTTCACCGAGCACTGAAGCTTTCTTT. This encodes CASSSPSTEAFF.